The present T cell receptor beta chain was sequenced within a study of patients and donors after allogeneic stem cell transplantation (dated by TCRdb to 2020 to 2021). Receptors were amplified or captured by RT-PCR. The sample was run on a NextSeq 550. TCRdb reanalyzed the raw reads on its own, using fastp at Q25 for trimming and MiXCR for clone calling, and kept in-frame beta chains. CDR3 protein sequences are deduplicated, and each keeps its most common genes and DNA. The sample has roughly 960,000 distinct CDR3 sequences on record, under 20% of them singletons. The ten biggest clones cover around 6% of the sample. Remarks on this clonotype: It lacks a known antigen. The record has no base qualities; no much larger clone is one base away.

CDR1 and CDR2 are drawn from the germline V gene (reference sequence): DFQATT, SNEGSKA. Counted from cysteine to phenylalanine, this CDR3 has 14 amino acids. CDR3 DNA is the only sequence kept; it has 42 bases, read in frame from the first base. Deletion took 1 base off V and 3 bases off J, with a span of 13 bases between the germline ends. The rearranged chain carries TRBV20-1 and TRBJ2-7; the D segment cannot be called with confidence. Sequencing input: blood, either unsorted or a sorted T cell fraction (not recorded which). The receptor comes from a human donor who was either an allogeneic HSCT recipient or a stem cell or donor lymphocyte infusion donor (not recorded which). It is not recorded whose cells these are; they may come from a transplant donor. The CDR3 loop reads CSARGVNILYEQYF. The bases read TGCAGTGCTAGAGGGGTAAATATCCTCTACGAGCAGTACTTC.